This T cell receptor beta chain is drawn from a study of cytomegalovirus exposure and HLA in healthy donors. General observations from the study: V- and J-gene trimming of TCR beta was linked (in a later analysis) to a missense DCLRE1C variant.

The PCR had 60 Vbeta and 13 Jbeta primers. TCRdb's copy holds only in-frame clones and misses some; the assay was immunoSEQ multiplex PCR. Among around 100,000 clones listed, approximately 80% were seen once. A word on this clone: The antigen is not known.

The receptor was derived from a male donor in good health and CMV-seropositive. The sequenced sample was PBMCs.

DNA of the CDR3: TGTGCCAGCAGCTTAGGTAGTCACAACTATGGCTACACCTTC. It translates to CASSLGSHNYGYTF. This chain uses TRBV11-1 with TRBJ1-2; D is uncertain. V gave up 1 base and J gave up 2 bases, with 8 bases separating them. The germline CDR1 and CDR2 sequences are SGHAT and FQDESV (reference sequence). This CDR3 contains 14 residues.